This T cell receptor (beta chain) was identified in a study of T cells in narcolepsy. The method was immunoSEQ multiplex PCR; TCRdb's version includes in-frame clones alone and lacks a portion of them. The data hold fewer than 25,000 clones, with over 70% observed a single time. J lost 5 bases, V lost 7 bases, and 11 bases had no gene match. The length of the CDR3 is 16 residues. The germline gives CDR1 SNHLY, CDR2 FYNNEI. Study results and limitations: Reportedly, autoreactive clonotypes were serially detected in patients' blood but not controls'.

A word on this clone: Antigen specificity is unknown.

J is TRBJ2-2 and V is TRBV2; 9 positions match TRBD2. Sequencing was carried out using memory (CD45RA-) CD4+ T cells from blood. The receptor's source is a human donor in good health. The CDR3: CASKSASGGFTGELFF. As DNA, the CDR3 is TGTGCCAGCAAGTCGGCCAGCGGGGGGTTTACCGGGGAGCTGTTTTTT.